One sample yielded the 18 T cell receptor beta chains listed below, sequenced in a study of cytomegalovirus exposure and HLA in healthy donors listed by TCRdb under 2017. Library preparation was by the immunoSEQ multiplex PCR assay. For the multiplex PCR, a mixture combining 60 forward primers for TCR Vbeta segments and 13 reverse primers for TCR Jbeta segments was used. TCRdb took over this immuneACCESS table, retaining in-frame rearrangements with V and J assigned. Such tables are incomplete; in checked studies, under half of the missing clones stem from an unresolved V gene, and the remainder is unexplained. The sample's table covers some 160,000 clones. Clones ranked in the top ten supply roughly 1.9% of the sample. The specimen was PBMCs. All receptors come from a man aged 25-45 years in good health and CMV-seronegative.

V and J are TRBV29-1 and TRBJ2-3, with 7 nucleotides matching TRBD2. The CDR3 has 13 residues. V lost 4 bases, J lost 6 bases, and 7 bases stayed unmatched. CDR1 SQVTM and CDR2 ANQGSEA come from the germline V gene. The CDR3: CSVAVGRSDTQYF. The DNA for the CDR3 is TGCAGCGTTGCAGTCGGGAGGTCGGATACGCAGTATTTT.

J is TRBJ2-7 and V is TRBV6-1, with no clear D. The CDR3 has 14 residues. Germline V gene data show CDR1 as MNHNS and CDR2 as SASEGT. V was cut by 0 bases and J by 0 bases, with 6 bases left in between. CDR3 protein: CASSEATYSYEQYF. DNA for the CDR3: TGTGCCAGCAGTGAAGCTACTTACTCCTACGAGCAGTACTTC.

CDR3 sequence (DNA): TGTGCCAGCAGCGAGGGGGCGCTGAGCACAGATACGCAGTATTTT. Amino acids: CASSEGALSTDTQYF. The J gene is TRBJ2-3, the V gene TRBV7-3; TRBD1 aligns across 7 bases. This CDR3 is 15 amino acids long. V lost 5 bases, J lost 0 bases, and 5 bases stayed unmatched. CDR1 SGHTA and CDR2 FQGTGA come from the germline V gene.

V usage is TRBV18 and J usage is TRBJ1-1; a weak D match, TRBD1 (5 bases). Germline CDR1 reads KGHSH; CDR2 reads LQKENI. This CDR3 spans 15 amino acids. The V gene lost 3 bases and the J gene lost 0 bases, with 11 bases spanning the gap. The CDR3 DNA sequence: TGTGCCAGCTCACCCCGGACACCAATGAACACTGAAGCTTTCTTT. It codes for CASSPRTPMNTEAFF.

V and J are TRBV29-1 and TRBJ2-5; 7 bases map to TRBD2. The CDR3 has 12 residues. Trimming removed 7 bases from V and 0 bases from J; junction bases left unmatched: 2. Germline V CDR1 and CDR2: SQVTM, ANQGSEA. This chain's CDR3 is CSGGGYQETQYF. CDR3 sequence (DNA): TGCAGCGGGGGGGGGTACCAAGAGACCCAGTACTTC.

The rearrangement uses TRBV5-4 and TRBJ2-1, with a weak D call TRBD2 (5 bases). Germline loops: CDR1 SGHNT, CDR2 YYREEE (reference sequence). Trimming removed 5 bases at V and 6 bases at J, with 15 bases between. The CDR3 loop spans 14 amino acids. DNA for the CDR3: TGTGCCAGCAGGTCCGTAAGGACTCCCAATGAGCAGTTCTTC. This codes for CASRSVRTPNEQFF.

The CDR3 is CATAREGYGYTF. CDR3 in DNA: TGTGCCACCGCCAGGGAAGGCTATGGCTACACCTTC. The genes are TRBV15 and TRBJ1-2, with a weak D call TRBD1 (5 bases). CDR1 and CDR2 from the germline V gene are LNHNV and YYDKDF (reference sequence). CDR3 length equals 12 residues. The germline V and J ends were trimmed by 8 bases and 4 bases, with 11 bases remaining between them.

V usage is TRBV27 and J usage is TRBJ1-5; D might be TRBD1 (5 bases). The CDR3 loop spans 17 amino acids. V was trimmed by 5 bases and J by 4 bases, leaving 21 bases between them. In germline, CDR1 is MNHEY, CDR2 SMNVEV (reference sequence). This CDR3 reads CASSIPPLTVPNQPQHF. DNA of the CDR3: TGTGCCAGCAGTATCCCCCCCTTGACAGTGCCAAATCAGCCCCAGCATTTT.

The chain employs TRBV5-1 and TRBJ2-1; 8 nucleotides match TRBD1. Germline V gene data show CDR1 as SGHRS and CDR2 as YFSETQ. The CDR3 consists of 16 residues. V dropped 5 bases and J dropped 5; count of bases not matched to a gene: 12. CDR3 DNA sequence: TGCGCCAGCAGTCCGGTGGGCAGGGGGCAGGACAATGAGCAGTTCTTC. Translated: CASSPVGRGQDNEQFF.

This chain links TRBV28 with TRBJ1-1; the D gene is possibly TRBD1 (6 bases). The CDR3 is made up of 14 amino acids. The V end was cut by 3 bases, the J end by 6 bases, with 14 bases between. Germline assignment: CDR1 MDHEN and CDR2 SYDVKM. The CDR3 DNA is TGTGCCAGCAGTTTCAGGGGAGAGAGGCCTGAAGCTTTCTTT. Its protein is CASSFRGERPEAFF.

The chain couples TRBV5-6 to TRBJ1-5; D remains unclear. Deletions cut 1 base from V and 3 bases from J, with 14 bases between. The CDR3 is 16 residues long. Germline V gives CDR1 SGHDT, CDR2 YYEEEE. The CDR3 sequence is CASSLYVLANNQPQHF. The DNA of the CDR3 is TGTGCCAGCAGCTTGTACGTCCTAGCGAACAATCAGCCCCAGCATTTT.

The chain uses TRBV6-6 and TRBJ1-2, with 11 bases fitting TRBD1. Germline CDR1 MNHNY, CDR2 SVGAGI (reference sequence). The CDR3 has 13 amino acids. With V trimmed by 6 bases and J by 7 bases, 4 bases remained unmatched. CDR3 in DNA: TGTGCCAGCAGGGACAGGGGGCAAGGTGGCTACACCTTC. Its protein is CASRDRGQGGYTF.

The rearrangement links TRBV14 to TRBJ2-1; 7 bases map to TRBD1. The CDR3 is made up of 17 amino acids. The junction had 12 bases not matched to a gene; V was cut back by 2 bases and J by 5 bases. Germline assignment: CDR1 SGHDN and CDR2 FVKESK. CDR3 amino acids: CASSQRGPRVSNNEQFF. Here the CDR3 DNA reads TGTGCCAGCAGCCAAAGGGGGCCGAGGGTATCCAACAATGAGCAGTTCTTC.

J is TRBJ2-3 and V is TRBV19, with TRBD1 matching 10 bases. This CDR3 is built from 13 residues. Germline V gene lookup returns CDR1 LNHDA and CDR2 SQIVND (reference sequence). Losses at the gene ends were 6 bases for V and 6 bases for J; bases not matched to a gene: 3. Written as DNA, the CDR3 is TGTGCCAGTAGGGTGACAGGGGGCGATACGCAGTATTTT. Protein: CASRVTGGDTQYF.

This sequence joins TRBV7-6 and TRBJ2-7; the match to TRBD2 covers 8 bases. The CDR3 contains 14 residues. V lost 4 bases and J lost 0; bases outside the gene matches: 2. The germline V gene encodes CDR1 SGHVS and CDR2 FNYEAQ. The CDR3 sequence is CASSSLAGSYEQYF. Written as DNA, the CDR3 is TGTGCCAGCAGCTCTCTAGCGGGCTCCTACGAGCAGTACTTC.

The V and J genes are TRBV7-9 and TRBJ2-3, with 8 bases lining up with TRBD2. This CDR3 is built from 16 residues. The V and J ends lost 4 bases and 2 bases, in that order; junction bases with no gene match: 8. Germline-derived CDR1 and CDR2 are SEHNR and FQNEAQ (reference sequence). The CDR3 DNA sequence: TGTGCCAGCAGCTCACGACTAGCGCCCCTCACAGATACGCAGTATTTT. As protein: CASSSRLAPLTDTQYF.

Points on this clone: Mismatch with germline at one junction end may stem from a read error. The chain employs TRBV4-2 and TRBJ2-7, with 8 nucleotides matching TRBD2. Germline V CDR1 and CDR2: LGHNA, YNFKEQ. CDR3 length equals 13 residues. The CDR3 region has the DNA TGTGCCAGCAGCCAAGATAGCGGTCAGCGGGAGAACTTC. This encodes CASSQDSGQRENF.

CDR3 DNA: TGTGCCAGTAGCCGGGAGAGGGTCCGCCCCCACGAGCAGTACTTC. Translation gives CASSRERVRPHEQYF. The V and J genes are TRBV5-4 and TRBJ2-7, with D possibly matching TRBD2 (6 bases). V was clipped by 8 bases and J by 5 bases, with 23 bases between them. The CDR3 has 15 amino acids. The germline gives CDR1 SGHNT, CDR2 YYREEE (reference sequence).